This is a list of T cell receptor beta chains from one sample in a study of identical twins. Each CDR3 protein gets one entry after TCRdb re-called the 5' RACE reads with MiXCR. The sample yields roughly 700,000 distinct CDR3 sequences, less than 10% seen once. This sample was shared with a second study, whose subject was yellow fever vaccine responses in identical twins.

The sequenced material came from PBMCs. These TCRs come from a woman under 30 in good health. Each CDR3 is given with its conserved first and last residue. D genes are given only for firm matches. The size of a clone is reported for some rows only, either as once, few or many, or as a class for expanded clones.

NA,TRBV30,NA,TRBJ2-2,CAWAAVTNTGELFF,TGTGCCTGGGCGGCGGTTACGAACACCGGGGAGCTGTTTTTT
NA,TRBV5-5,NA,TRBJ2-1,CASRLSGTPNEQFF,TGTGCCAGCAGGCTTTCCGGGACTCCCAATGAGCAGTTCTTC
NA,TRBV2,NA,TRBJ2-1,CASSEDMRNEQFF,TGTGCCAGCAGTGAAGACATGAGAAATGAGCAGTTCTTC
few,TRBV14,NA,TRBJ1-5,CASSLGPNQPQHF,TGTGCCAGCAGCCTTGGCCCCAATCAGCCCCAGCATTTT
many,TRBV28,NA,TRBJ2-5,CASSPNPRGKTQYF,TGTGCCAGCAGTCCAAACCCCAGGGGTAAGACCCAGTACTTC
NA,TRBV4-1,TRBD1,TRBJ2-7,CASSQVPDRVYEQYF,TGCGCCAGCAGCCAAGTCCCCGACAGGGTCTACGAGCAGTACTTC
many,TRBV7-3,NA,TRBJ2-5,CASSLTGGLETQYF,TGTGCCAGCAGCTTAACCGGGGGGCTGGAGACCCAGTACTTC
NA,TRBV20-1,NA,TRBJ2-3,CSASWRDTDTQYF,TGCAGTGCTAGTTGGCGGGACACAGATACGCAGTATTTT
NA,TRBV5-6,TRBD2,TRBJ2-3,CASSLAVASGLRTDTQYF,TGTGCCAGCAGCTTGGCCGTGGCTAGCGGGCTCCGCACAGATACGCAGTATTTT
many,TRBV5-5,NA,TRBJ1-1,CASSLRGLEAFF,TGTGCCAGCAGCTTGCGAGGGCTAGAAGCTTTCTTT
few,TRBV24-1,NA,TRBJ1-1,CATRDSLNTEAFF,TGTGCCACCAGGGACAGTCTGAACACTGAAGCTTTCTTT
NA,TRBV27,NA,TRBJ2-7,CASSSASTIYEQYF,TGTGCCAGCAGTTCAGCGTCGACCATCTACGAGCAGTACTTC
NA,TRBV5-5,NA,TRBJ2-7,CASSLERHWEQYF,TGTGCCAGCAGCTTGGAACGACATTGGGAGCAGTACTTC
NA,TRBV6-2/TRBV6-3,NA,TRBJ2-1,CASRARAYSYNEQFF,TGTGCCAGCAGAGCACGGGCCTACTCCTACAATGAGCAGTTCTTC
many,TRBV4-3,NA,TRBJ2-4,CASSQDAGSLWDIQYF,TGCGCCAGCAGCCAAGATGCCGGGAGTTTATGGGACATTCAGTACTTC
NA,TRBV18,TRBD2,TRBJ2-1,CASSLLAGELYNEQFF,TGTGCCAGCTCACTCCTAGCGGGAGAGCTTTACAATGAGCAGTTCTTC
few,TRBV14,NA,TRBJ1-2,CASSQGGDGHYGYTF,TGTGCCAGCAGCCAAGGCGGGGATGGACATTATGGCTACACCTTC
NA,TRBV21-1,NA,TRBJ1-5,CASSKSYRGAVHGQPQHF,TGTGCCAGCAGCAAATCTTATCGGGGGGCGGTTCACGGTCAGCCCCAGCATTTT
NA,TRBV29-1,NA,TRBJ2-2,CSVAYSGFTGELFF,TGCAGCGTCGCCTATAGTGGCTTCACCGGGGAGCTGTTTTTT
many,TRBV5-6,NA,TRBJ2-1,CASSWLRNEQFF,TGTGCCAGCAGCTGGCTTAGGAATGAGCAGTTCTTC
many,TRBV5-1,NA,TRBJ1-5,CASSPTVNQPQHF,TGCGCCAGCAGCCCGACAGTCAATCAGCCCCAGCATTTT
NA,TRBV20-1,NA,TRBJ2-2,CSGATGNTGELFF,TGCAGTGGGGCTACAGGGAACACCGGGGAGCTGTTTTTT
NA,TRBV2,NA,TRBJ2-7,CASSGDRTYYEQYF,TGTGCCAGCAGTGGAGACAGGACCTACTACGAGCAGTACTTC
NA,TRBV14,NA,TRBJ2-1,CASSRIRAGFGAGRNEQFF,TGTGCCAGCAGCCGAATCCGTGCCGGTTTTGGTGCGGGTAGAAATGAGCAGTTCTTC
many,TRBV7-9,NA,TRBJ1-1,CASSFRQGINTEAFF,TGTGCCAGCAGCTTCCGTCAAGGAATTAACACTGAAGCTTTCTTT
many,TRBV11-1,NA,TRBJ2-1,CASSLWDTNEQFF,TGTGCCAGCAGCTTATGGGACACCAATGAGCAGTTCTTC
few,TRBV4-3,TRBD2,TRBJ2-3,CASSRNTLAGGGTQYF,TGCGCCAGCAGCCGGAATACCCTAGCGGGAGGAGGGACGCAGTATTTT
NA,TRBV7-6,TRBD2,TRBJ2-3,CASSLERTSGGAMDTQYF,TGTGCCAGCAGCTTAGAGAGGACTAGCGGGGGGGCGATGGATACGCAGTATTTT
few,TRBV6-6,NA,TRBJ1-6,CASSFDRNSPLHF,TGTGCCAGCAGCTTCGACCGAAATTCACCCCTCCACTTT
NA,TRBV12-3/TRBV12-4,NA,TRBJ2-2,CASSRDGAGELFF,TGTGCCAGCAGTCGGGACGGGGCCGGGGAGCTGTTTTTT
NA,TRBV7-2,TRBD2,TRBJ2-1,CASSFGIGLAGEQFF,TGTGCCAGCAGCTTCGGGATCGGGCTAGCGGGGGAGCAGTTCTTC
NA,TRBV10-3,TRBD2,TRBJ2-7,CAISGTSGSIDEQYF,TGTGCCATCAGCGGGACTAGCGGGAGCATCGACGAGCAGTACTTC
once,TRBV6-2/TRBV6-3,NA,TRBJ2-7,CASSTDESQNSYEQYF,TGTGCCAGCAGTACTGATGAGAGCCAAAATTCCTACGAGCAGTACTTC
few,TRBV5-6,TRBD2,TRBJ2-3,CASSLRRPLAGGDTQYF,TGTGCCAGCAGCTTGCGGCGGCCACTAGCGGGAGGAGATACGCAGTATTTT
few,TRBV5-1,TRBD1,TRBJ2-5,CASSPTTGEGETQYF,TGCGCCAGCAGCCCGACGACAGGGGAAGGAGAGACCCAGTACTTC
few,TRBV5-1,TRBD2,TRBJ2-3,CASSLVSGSGTDTQYF,TGCGCCAGCAGCTTGGTTAGCGGGAGTGGAACAGATACGCAGTATTTT
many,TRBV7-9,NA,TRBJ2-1,CASSAGDNEQFF,TGTGCCAGCAGCGCCGGGGACAATGAGCAGTTCTTC
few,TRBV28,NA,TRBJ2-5,CASSIQGGSETQYF,TGTGCCTCCAGCATCCAGGGAGGATCAGAGACCCAGTACTTC
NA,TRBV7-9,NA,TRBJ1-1,CASSTLGRGYTEAFF,TGTGCCAGCAGCACCCTAGGTCGGGGATACACTGAAGCTTTCTTT
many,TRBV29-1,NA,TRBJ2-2,CSVGNSGELFF,TGCAGCGTTGGGAATTCCGGGGAGCTGTTTTTT
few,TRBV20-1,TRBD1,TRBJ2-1,CSAKGARNEQFF,TGCAGTGCCAAGGGGGCGCGCAATGAGCAGTTCTTC
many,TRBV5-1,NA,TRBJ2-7,CASSSAVIPYEQYF,TGCGCCAGCAGCTCTGCAGTGATCCCCTACGAGCAGTACTTC
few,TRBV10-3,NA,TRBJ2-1,CAIRPDYSDEQFF,TGTGCCATCAGACCGGACTACTCGGATGAGCAGTTCTTC
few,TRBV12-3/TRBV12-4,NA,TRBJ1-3,CASIPWGGGNTIYF,TGTGCCAGCATTCCTTGGGGGGGAGGAAACACCATATATTTT
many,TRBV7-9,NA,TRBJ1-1,CASSPTVNTEAFF,TGTGCCAGCAGCCCGACAGTGAACACTGAAGCTTTCTTT
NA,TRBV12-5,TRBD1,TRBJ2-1,CASGNFRDSYNEQFF,TGTGCTAGTGGTAATTTCCGGGACAGCTACAATGAGCAGTTCTTC
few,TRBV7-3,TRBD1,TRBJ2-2,CASSRQGVVTGELFF,TGTGCCAGCAGCCGACAGGGAGTAGTCACCGGGGAGCTGTTTTTT
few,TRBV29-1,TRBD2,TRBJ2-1,CSAQLSGGALDEQFF,TGCAGCGCCCAGTTGTCGGGGGGGGCCCTCGATGAGCAGTTCTTC
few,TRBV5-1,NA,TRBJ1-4,CASSLADRSLEKLFF,TGCGCCAGCAGCTTGGCAGACAGGTCCCTTGAAAAACTGTTTTTT
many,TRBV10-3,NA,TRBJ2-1,CAISESPNLAFF,TGTGCCATCAGTGAGTCCCCGAATTTGGCCTTCTTC
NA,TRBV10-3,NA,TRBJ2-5,CAISESSNRPTERETQYF,TGTGCCATCAGTGAGTCGTCGAACAGACCTACCGAGAGAGAGACCCAGTACTTC
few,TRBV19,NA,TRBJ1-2,CASSIDRQWTGYTF,TGTGCCAGTAGTATAGATAGACAGTGGACTGGCTACACCTTC
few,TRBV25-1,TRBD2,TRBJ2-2,CASSEYLAGGTNTGELFF,TGTGCCAGCAGTGAATATCTAGCGGGGGGAACGAACACCGGGGAGCTGTTTTTT
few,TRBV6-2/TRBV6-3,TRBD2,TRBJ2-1,CASGRAGVRNEQFF,TGTGCCTCAGGGAGAGCGGGAGTTAGGAATGAGCAGTTCTTC
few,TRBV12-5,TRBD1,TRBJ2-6,CASGLIWTGGSGANVLTF,TGTGCTAGTGGTTTGATATGGACAGGGGGCTCTGGGGCCAACGTCCTGACTTTC
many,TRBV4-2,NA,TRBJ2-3,CASSQDSRLADTQYF,TGTGCCAGCAGCCAAGATTCCAGGCTCGCAGATACGCAGTATTTT